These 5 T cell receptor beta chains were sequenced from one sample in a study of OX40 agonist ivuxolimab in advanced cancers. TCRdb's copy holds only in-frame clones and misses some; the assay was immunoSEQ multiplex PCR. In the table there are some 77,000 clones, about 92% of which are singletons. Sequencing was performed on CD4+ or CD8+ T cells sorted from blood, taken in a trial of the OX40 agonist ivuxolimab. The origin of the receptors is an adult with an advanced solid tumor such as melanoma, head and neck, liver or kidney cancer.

The CDR3, as DNA: TGTGCCAGCAGTTACCTCGGGCCAGATACGCAGTATTTT. The encoded protein is CASSYLGPDTQYF. This rearrangement joins TRBV6-6 to TRBJ2-3; D gene unclear. Germline values: CDR1 MNHNY, CDR2 SVGAGI (reference sequence). The CDR3 is made up of 13 amino acids. Trimming pared 2 bases from V and 4 bases from J, leaving 7 bases between.

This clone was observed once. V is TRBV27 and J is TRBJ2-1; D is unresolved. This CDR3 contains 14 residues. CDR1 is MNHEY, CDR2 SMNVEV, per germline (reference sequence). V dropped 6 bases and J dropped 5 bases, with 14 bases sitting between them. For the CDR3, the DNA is TGTGCCAGCAGCGACGCCGGGCTGCACAATGAGCAGTTCTTC. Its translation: CASSDAGLHNEQFF.

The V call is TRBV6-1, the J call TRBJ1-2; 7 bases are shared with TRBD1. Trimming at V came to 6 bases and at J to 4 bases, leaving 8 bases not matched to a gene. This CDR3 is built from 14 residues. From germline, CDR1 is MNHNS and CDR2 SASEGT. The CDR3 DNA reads TGTGCCAGCAGACAGACAGGGTCTGCCTATGGCTACACCTTC. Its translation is CASRQTGSAYGYTF.

CDR3 sequence (DNA): TGTGCCAGCAGCAAACTAGCGGGGGATAGCACAGATACGCAGTATTTT. Translated: CASSKLAGDSTDTQYF. J is TRBJ2-3 and V is TRBV7-3, with 11 nucleotides matching TRBD2. The CDR3 extends over 16 amino acids. The germline gives CDR1 SGHTA, CDR2 FQGTGA. J lost 0 bases, V lost 5 bases, and 4 bases had no gene match.

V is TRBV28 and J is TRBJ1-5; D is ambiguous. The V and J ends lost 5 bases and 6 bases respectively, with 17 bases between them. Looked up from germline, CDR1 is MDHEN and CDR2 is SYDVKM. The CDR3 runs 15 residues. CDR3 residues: CASSPPASGSQPQHF. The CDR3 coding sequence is TGTGCCAGCAGTCCCCCGGCAAGCGGTTCTCAGCCCCAGCATTTT.